This entry concerns a single T cell receptor (beta chain). What it recognizes is unknown. The record originates from a study of shared clonotypes between healthy human individuals. Study-level findings and limits: Sharing across a few donors was seen in 4% to 5% of naive CD4 clonotypes. Lower generation probabilities were found for non-shared clonotypes than for those shared by all four donors.

This CDR3 is built from 16 residues. Germline loops: CDR1 SGDLS, CDR2 YYNGEE. Trimming left V 0 bases short and J 9 bases short, with 19 bases between. Deep was the level at which the assay was run. In replicate PCRs of sorted subsets, roughly 200 ng DNA, about 30,000 T cell genomes, was used. The assay was immunoSEQ multiplex PCR, and TCRdb's table has in-frame clones only and misses some. In the table there are 1,500,000 or so clones, roughly 96% of which are singletons. This clonotype originated in a man under 40 in good health. The chain is built from TRBV9 and TRBJ2-1, with D tentatively TRBD1 (6 bases). The sequenced sample consisted of naive CD4+ T cells sorted from blood. Indicated subset: CD45RA+ positively selected. This CDR3 is CASSVGRGIGTGEQFF. CDR3 coding DNA: TGTGCCAGCAGCGTAGGTAGGGGGATCGGAACAGGTGAGCAGTTCTTC. Together with reference TRBV9 and TRBJ2-1, the CDR3 gives the full variable domain: DSGVTQTPKHLITATGQRVTLRCSPRSGDLSVYWYQQSLDQGLQFLIQYYNGEERAKGNILERFSAQQFPDLHSELNLSSLELGDSALYFCASSVGRGIGTGEQFFGPGTRLTVL.